This TCR beta chain was captured by sequencing in a study of shared clonotypes between healthy human individuals. Measured with immunoSEQ multiplex PCR; TCRdb has only the in-frame clones, and not every one. The sample contains about 480,000 clones, 75% to 80% of which appear only once. The V gene's germline CDR1 is MRHNA and CDR2 SNTAGT. The trim removed 9 bases at V and 1 base at J, leaving 8 bases unmatched. The CDR3 totals 15 residues. The origin of this receptor is a woman aged 40 to 50 in good health. Some clones in this sample may be carry-over from other donors' samples. The V call is TRBV6-4, the J call TRBJ2-1, with 8 bases identical to TRBD2. Sequencing was performed on PBMCs. The chain's CDR3 is CASSSGRGSYNEQFF. Written as DNA, the CDR3 is TGTGCCAGTAGCAGCGGGAGAGGGTCCTACAATGAGCAGTTCTTC.